This TCR beta chain was recovered during a study of T cell repertoires in cytomegalovirus infection. About the research overall: Matching HLA type, along with CMV infection, was indicated by public TCR beta signatures.

One entry per CDR3 protein results from TCRdb running MiXCR on the reads. Of some 700,000 distinct CDR3 sequences in the sample, roughly 36% were seen once. A word on this clonotype: Its specificity is not known.

Deletions cut 4 bases from V and 3 bases from J, with 12 bases between. CDR1 and CDR2 (germline): SGHAT, FQNNGV. The CDR3 has 14 residues. Study observations and caveats: Dominating the ex vivo response were TCR beta clonotypes that were CMV-specific and HLA-C-restricted.

The chain joins TRBV11-2 to TRBJ2-5; TRBD1 is a possible D gene (5 bases). The clonotype originates from a human donor in good health (CMV status not recorded). Some clones in this sample may be carry-over from other donors' samples. Sequencing was performed on PBMCs. This CDR3 is CASSSTASEETQYF. CDR3 DNA sequence: TGTGCCAGCAGCTCGACAGCCTCCGAAGAGACCCAGTACTTC.